A selection of T cell receptor beta chains follows, all from one sample in a study of monozygotic twins with inflammatory bowel disease. TCRdb re-called the 5' RACE reads; one entry per CDR3 protein, DNA not given. The sample data list approximately 400,000 distinct CDR3 sequences. Specimen: blood. The receptors were gathered from a human donor with ulcerative colitis or Crohn's disease, or a healthy co-twin of an affected twin (not recorded which). The CDR3 runs from the conserved cysteine through the conserved F or W.

TRBV7-9	TRBJ1-2	CASSLSSGEGGGYTF
TRBV5-5	TRBJ2-7	CASSLSGRDRRSYEQYF
TRBV20-1	TRBJ1-1	CSATPLGREPGAEAFF
TRBV6-5	TRBJ1-6	CASSYGAGGLGTDNSPLHF
TRBV28	TRBJ2-7	CVVGAQYEQYF
TRBV3-1	TRBJ1-1	CASSQDGLLGSNTEAFF
TRBV5-1	TRBJ2-1	CASSFGGESNEQFF
TRBV5-6	TRBJ1-1	CASSLVGNRGGTEAFF
TRBV4-1	TRBJ1-6	CASSLRWDSYNSPLHF
TRBV12-3/TRBV12-4	TRBJ2-1	CASSLAAGGPVNEQFF
TRBV11-2	TRBJ2-3	CASSLSWERRVDTQYF
TRBV7-2	TRBJ1-2	CASSLALGTTYGYTF
TRBV30	TRBJ1-3	CAWSAGADGNTIYF
TRBV7-2	TRBJ2-1	CASSPRGGRFGNEQFF
TRBV15	TRBJ2-1	CATSRSTLQGMVGIYNEQFF
TRBV6-1	TRBJ2-7	CASSEAVDRRVYEQYF
TRBV7-2	TRBJ1-3	CATRGGISGNTIYF
TRBV3-1	TRBJ1-1	CASSQDGTEAFF
TRBV5-4	TRBJ2-2	CASSLGGPTTGELFF
TRBV20-1	TRBJ2-3	CSARDRLAGYGDTQYF
TRBV5-4	TRBJ1-2	CASSRPSQGLFYGYTF
TRBV7-7	TRBJ2-1	CASSPRTSGVGEQFF
TRBV7-8	TRBJ2-2	CASSTRTIANTGELFF
TRBV4-3	TRBJ2-7	CASSQDTGGLVEQYF
TRBV6-5	TRBJ1-5	CASSGYSNQPQHF
TRBV15	TRBJ2-5	CAASRDYQETQYF
TRBV7-9	TRBJ2-5	CASSLYKRGVETQYF
TRBV29-1	TRBJ2-7	CSVVRTGGYEQYF
TRBV20-1	TRBJ1-1	CSARAGGSDRSTEAFF
TRBV9	TRBJ2-7	CASSPRLAGSLSYEQYF
TRBV10-3	TRBJ2-1	CAISDRLGINEQFF
TRBV7-9	TRBJ1-1	CASSSGLAEAFF
TRBV28	TRBJ2-5	CASSLTGGRETQYF
TRBV14	TRBJ2-7	CASSQDWVSAYEQYF
TRBV5-4	TRBJ2-3	CASSLERGRIDTQYF
TRBV6-2/TRBV6-3	TRBJ1-3	CASRRGQANSGNTIYF
TRBV7-2	TRBJ2-5	CASIRRAQGETQYF
TRBV7-2	TRBJ1-5	CASSFPFTGNSNQPQHF
TRBV28	TRBJ2-2	CASTIRGRNTGELFF
TRBV6-1	TRBJ1-5	CASSTGQRRDQPQHF
TRBV7-9	TRBJ1-2	CASSLSGGTGPF
TRBV28	TRBJ2-7	CASSWYFPLAGGVYEQYF
TRBV5-1	TRBJ2-1	CASSLGAGTSGGLINEQFF
TRBV6-5	TRBJ1-2	CASSYRNRVYGYTF
TRBV7-2	TRBJ1-5	CASSLVGGDSNQPQHF
TRBV10-3	TRBJ2-5	CATGQGRYQETQYF
TRBV4-1	TRBJ1-1	CASSQESGLRNTEAFF
TRBV25-1	TRBJ2-3	CASTIPGTGTQYF
TRBV20-1	TRBJ2-7	CSAFPGSGSTYEQYF